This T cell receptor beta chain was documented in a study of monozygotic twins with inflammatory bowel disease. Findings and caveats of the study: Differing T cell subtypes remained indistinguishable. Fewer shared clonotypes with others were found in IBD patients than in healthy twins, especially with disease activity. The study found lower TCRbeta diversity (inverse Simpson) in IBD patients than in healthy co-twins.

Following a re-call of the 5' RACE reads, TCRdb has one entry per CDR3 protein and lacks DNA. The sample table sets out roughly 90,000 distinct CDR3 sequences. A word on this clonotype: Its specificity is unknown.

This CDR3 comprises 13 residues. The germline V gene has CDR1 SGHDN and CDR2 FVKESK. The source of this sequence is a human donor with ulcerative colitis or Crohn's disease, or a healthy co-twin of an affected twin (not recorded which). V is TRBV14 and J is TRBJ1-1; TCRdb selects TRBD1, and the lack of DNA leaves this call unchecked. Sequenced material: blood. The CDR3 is CASSQEGVTEAFF.